This TCR beta chain was identified in a study of OX40 agonist ivuxolimab in advanced cancers. Regarding the study in general: Ivuxolimab, which targeted the costimulatory receptor OX40 (CD134), was an agonistic, fully human IgG2 monoclonal antibody. Intravenous ivuxolimab was administered to patients every 2 weeks at six dose levels: 0.01, 0.1, 0.3, 1.5, 3 and 10 mg/kg. Of the approximately 53 patients in dose escalation, 19 had hepatocellular carcinoma, some 15 had melanoma, 9 had renal cell carcinoma and 9 had head and neck cancer. The dose-escalation cohort was 80% to 90% male with a mean age of roughly 62 years, ranging from roughly 20 to 80. Patients were allowed to have had prior anti-PD-1, anti-PD-L1 or anti-CTLA-4 therapy, and approximately 40% of the dose-escalation patients had previously received checkpoint inhibitors. Partial responses were achieved by three dose-escalation patients, of whom one had hepatocellular carcinoma and two had cutaneous melanoma. The purpose of peripheral TCRbeta sequencing was to test whether ivuxolimab changed TCR sequence diversity and led to clonal T-cell expansion. The paper covers the monotherapy dose-escalation part of the phase I ivuxolimab trial, which included N = 52 patients.

Regarding this clone: What this receptor recognizes is not known. Nothing much larger sits one base from this clone, and base qualities are not available.

To sequence the TCRbeta CDR3 region, genomic DNA was isolated from the sorted cells. The immunoSEQ Assay was used for sequencing of TCRbeta CDR3 regions. TCRdb retrieved this table from immuneACCESS and kept in-frame rearrangements only. Not all clones are present; in checked studies, unresolved V genes account for under half, and no reason is known for the remainder. This sample gives some 30,000 clones in total; 92% of them show up just once. Together, the top ten hold 30% to 40% of the sample. Findings and caveats that apply to the study as a whole: At doses of 0.1 to 3.0 mg/kg, clonal expansion of both CD4+ and CD8+ T cells in blood was seen between baseline and week 6. Which antigens the clonally expanded peripheral T cells were specific for was not determined. Low levels of normalized T-cell clonal expansion were also seen in some patients who did not respond. After ivuxolimab, more expanded clones were found on average in CD8+ T cells than in CD4+ T cells. In partial responders in the 0.1-3.0 mg/kg groups, normalized peripheral clonal expansion was found to be among the lowest, especially among CD8+ T cells.

The trial excluded patients who had a history of autoimmune disease or who were on systemic immunosuppression. Peripheral blood for TCR sequencing was collected from all dose cohorts at baseline, on cycle 4 day 1, and on cycle 7 day 1. The samples were drawn from a first-in-human, open-label, multicenter phase I dose-escalation trial of ivuxolimab. Adults with locally advanced or metastatic head and neck squamous cell, hepatocellular, melanoma or renal cell carcinoma were enrolled in the trial. Before TCR sequencing, CD4+ T cells and CD8+ T cells from peripheral blood were sorted into separate populations. This material consisted of CD4+ or CD8+ T cells sorted from blood, taken in a trial of the OX40 agonist ivuxolimab. This clonotype was sampled from an adult with an advanced solid tumor such as melanoma, head and neck, liver or kidney cancer.

In nucleotide form, the sequence is TGTGCCAGCAGCTTAGACGCCCATTGGGGAGACACTGAAGCTTTCTTT. This yields the protein CASSLDAHWGDTEAFF. The rearranged chain carries TRBV13 and TRBJ1-1; the D gene identity is not certain. Trimming at the junction amounts to 1 base on V and 3 bases on J, and the germline ends lie 15 bases apart. CDR1 and CDR2 (PRHDT, FYEKMQ) derive from the germline V gene (reference sequence). From cysteine to phenylalanine, the CDR3 is 16 amino acids long. Only the CDR3 part of the read is kept: 48 bases, read in frame from the first base.